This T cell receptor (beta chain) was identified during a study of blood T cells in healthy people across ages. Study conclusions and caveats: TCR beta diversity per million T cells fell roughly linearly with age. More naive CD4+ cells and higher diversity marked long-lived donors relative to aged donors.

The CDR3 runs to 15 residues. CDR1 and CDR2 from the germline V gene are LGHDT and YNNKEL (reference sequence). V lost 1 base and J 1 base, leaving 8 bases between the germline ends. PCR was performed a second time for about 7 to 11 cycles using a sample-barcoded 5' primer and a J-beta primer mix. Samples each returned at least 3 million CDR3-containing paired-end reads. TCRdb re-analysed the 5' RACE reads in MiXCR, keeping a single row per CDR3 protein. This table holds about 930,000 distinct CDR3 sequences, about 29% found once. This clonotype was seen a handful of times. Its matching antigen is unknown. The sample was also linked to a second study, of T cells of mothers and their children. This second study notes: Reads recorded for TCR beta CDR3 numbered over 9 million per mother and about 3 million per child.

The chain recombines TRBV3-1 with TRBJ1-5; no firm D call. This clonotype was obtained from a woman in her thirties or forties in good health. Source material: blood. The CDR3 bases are TGTGCCAGCAGCCAAGGTCGGATGAGCAATCAGCCCCAGCATTTT. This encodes CASSQGRMSNQPQHF.